The 15 T cell receptor beta chains below come from one sample, sequenced in a study of CD8 T cells in ankylosing spondylitis. MiXCR was run by TCRdb on the 5' RACE reads, yielding one entry per CDR3 protein. The table shows hundreds of thousands of distinct CDR3 sequences, with approximately 9% occurring only once. The source material was blood, either unsorted or a sorted T cell fraction (not recorded which). The receptors originated from a male donor with ankylosing spondylitis or in good health (not recorded which).

This clonotype appeared many times. CDR3 sequence: CASSYSGDPNTEAFF. In nucleotides, the CDR3 is TGTGCCAGCAGTTACTCAGGGGACCCGAACACTGAAGCTTTCTTT. V is TRBV6-5 and J is TRBJ1-1, with D perhaps matching TRBD1 (5 bases). Looked up from germline, CDR1 is MNHEY and CDR2 is SVGAGI. The CDR3 is made up of 15 amino acids. Trimming stripped 0 bases from V and 1 base from J, with 9 bases between.

This clonotype appeared many times. The V call is TRBV24-1, the J call TRBJ2-1; TRBD1 is a possible D gene (6 bases). Trimming cost V 3 bases and J 0 bases, with 8 bases left between them. The CDR3 has 15 amino acids. The V gene's germline CDR1 is KGHDR and CDR2 SFDVKD. The CDR3 region has the DNA TGTGCCACCAGTGATCAGGGGAGCTCCTACAATGAGCAGTTCTTC. It yields the protein CATSDQGSSYNEQFF.

This clonotype has ten or more counts. Here the CDR3 reads CSANRILAGGLYEQYF. In DNA, the CDR3 is TGCAGTGCTAACAGAATACTAGCGGGGGGGCTCTACGAGCAGTACTTC. The chain is built from TRBV20-1 and TRBJ2-7; 13 bases agree with TRBD2. The CDR3 has 16 amino acids. V lost 4 bases and J lost 3; bases outside the gene matches: 9. Germline lookup yields CDR1 DFQATT and CDR2 SNEGSKA (reference sequence).

This chain links TRBV12-3 or TRBV12-4 with TRBJ2-5; 7 nucleotides align to TRBD2. V shed 6 bases, J shed 1 base, and the junction held 8 bases outside the gene matches. The CDR3 runs 15 residues. CDR3 in DNA: TGTGCCAGCAGGCTCGGGGGGTCGACCCAAGAGACCCAGTACTTC. This encodes CASRLGGSTQETQYF.

This chain's CDR3 is CASSPDYPNEKLFF. The CDR3 nucleotides are TGTGCCAGCAGCCCGGACTACCCTAATGAAAAACTGTTTTTT. The V gene is TRBV12-3 or TRBV12-4, the J gene TRBJ1-4; no firm D call. The CDR3 is 14 residues long. V was trimmed by 6 bases and J by 3 bases, leaving 11 bases between them.

J is TRBJ2-1 and V is TRBV6-1; 11 bases map to TRBD2. The V gene end was trimmed by 6 bases and the J gene end by 5 bases; junction bases not matched to a gene: 9. This CDR3 region has 16 residues. Germline CDR1 MNHNS, CDR2 SASEGT. The DNA of the CDR3 is TGTGCCAGCAGCCTCATTACTAGCGGGGGTCACAATGAGCAGTTCTTC. It translates to CASSLITSGGHNEQFF.

This clonotype was recorded at least ten times. The V and J genes are TRBV10-3 and TRBJ2-6, with D possibly being TRBD1 (7 bases). With 6 bases removed from V and 0 bases from J, the gap between germline ends came to 15 bases. This CDR3 has 17 residues. Germline-derived CDR1 and CDR2 are ENHRY and SYGVKD. CDR3 nucleotides: TGTGCCATCAGCATCAGGGGGGCGACCTCTGGGGCCAACGTCCTGACTTTC. Its protein is CAISIRGATSGANVLTF.

This clonotype was recorded many times. This chain connects TRBV11-2 to TRBJ2-5; 7 bases are shared with TRBD1. The CDR3 has 14 residues. Germline loops: CDR1 SGHAT, CDR2 FQNNGV. V was clipped by 4 bases and J by 5 bases; unmatched bases: 7. CDR3 sequence: CASSYFDRAETQYF. Here the CDR3 DNA reads TGTGCCAGCAGCTACTTCGACAGGGCGGAGACCCAGTACTTC.

This chain joins TRBV2 and TRBJ2-7; D possibly uses TRBD1 or TRBD2 (5 bases each). Germline CDR1 reads SNHLY; CDR2 reads FYNNEI. Deletions cut 7 bases from V and 0 bases from J, with 16 bases between. This CDR3 comprises 15 residues. CDR3 sequence reads: CASKKGDQSSYEQYF. The CDR3 nucleotides are TGTGCCAGCAAAAAAGGGGACCAAAGCTCCTACGAGCAGTACTTC.

The rearrangement uses TRBV19 and TRBJ1-2; the match to TRBD1 covers 7 bases. In germline, CDR1 is LNHDA, CDR2 SQIVND (reference sequence). Trimming took 4 bases from V and 4 from J; bases not matched to a gene: 3. The CDR3 runs 13 residues. The CDR3 coding sequence is TGTGCCAGTAGTACGGGACAGAGCTATGGCTACACCTTC. As protein: CASSTGQSYGYTF.

This clonotype was counted many times. The rearrangement uses TRBV3-1 and TRBJ1-2, with a possible D match to TRBD1 (5 bases). CDR3 length: 12 residues. Trimming pared 1 base from V and 9 bases from J, leaving 9 bases between. The V gene's germline CDR1 is LGHDT and CDR2 YNNKEL (reference sequence). The CDR3 loop is CASSQGGASYTF. CDR3 nucleotide sequence: TGTGCCAGCAGCCAAGGAGGGGCTAGCTACACCTTC. Full variable domain (remainder filled in from reference TRBV3-1 and TRBJ1-2): DTAVSQTPKYLVTQMGNDKSIKCEQNLGHDTMYWYKQDSKKFLKIMFSYNNKELIINETVPNRFSPKSPDKAHLNLHINSLELGDSAVYFCASSQGGASYTFGSGTRLTVV.

The chain recombines TRBV20-1 with TRBJ1-1; TRBD1 aligns across 7 bases. Germline CDR1 and CDR2: DFQATT and SNEGSKA (reference sequence). With 5 bases clipped from V and 5 bases from J, the junction kept 8 bases outside the gene matches. This CDR3 spans 13 amino acids. CDR3 coding DNA: TGCAGTGCTCAGATCAGGGGGGGGACTGAAGCTTTCTTT. Amino acid sequence: CSAQIRGGTEAFF.

The rearrangement uses TRBV5-1 and TRBJ2-7; D is unclear. CDR1 is SGHRS, CDR2 YFSETQ, per germline. The V end lost 0 bases, the J end lost 3 bases, and 13 bases lay between the germline ends. The CDR3 covers 15 residues. DNA of the CDR3: TGCGCCAGCAGCTTGGGACCAACAGAAGACTACGAGCAGTACTTC. Translation gives CASSLGPTEDYEQYF.

About this clonotype: A single base separates this from a much larger clone, so it may be a read error. The chain combines TRBV14 with TRBJ2-3; perhaps D is TRBD1 or TRBD2 (5 bases each). Looked up from germline, CDR1 is SGHDN and CDR2 is FVKESK. V was pared by 6 bases and J by 2 bases, with 15 bases between. The CDR3 runs 15 residues. The CDR3 DNA reads TGTGCCAGCAGGGGCGCAGGGACGACCACAGATACGCAGTATTTT. It yields the protein CASRGAGTTTDTQYF.

This clonotype came up many times. The chain couples TRBV6-1 to TRBJ2-2; 10 bases fit TRBD2. V dropped 2 bases and J dropped 6; count of bases not matched to a gene: 3. This CDR3 comprises 15 residues. The germline V gene has CDR1 MNHNS and CDR2 SASEGT. In nucleotides, the CDR3 is TGTGCCAGCAGTGAACCTAGCGGGAGCCCCGGGGAGCTGTTTTTT. Translation: CASSEPSGSPGELFF.